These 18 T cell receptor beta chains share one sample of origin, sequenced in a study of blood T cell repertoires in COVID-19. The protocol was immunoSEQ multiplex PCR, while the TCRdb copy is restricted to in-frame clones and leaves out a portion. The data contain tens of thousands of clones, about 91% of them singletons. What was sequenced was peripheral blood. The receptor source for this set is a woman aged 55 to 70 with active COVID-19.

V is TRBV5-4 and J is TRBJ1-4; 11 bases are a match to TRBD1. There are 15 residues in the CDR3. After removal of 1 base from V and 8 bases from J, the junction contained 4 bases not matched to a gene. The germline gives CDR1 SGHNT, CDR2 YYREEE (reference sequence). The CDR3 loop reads CASSLRTGGFEKLFF. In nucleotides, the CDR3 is TGTGCCAGCAGCTTGCGGACAGGGGGCTTCGAAAAACTGTTTTTT. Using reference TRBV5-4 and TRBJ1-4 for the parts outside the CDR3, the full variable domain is ETGVTQSPTHLIKTRGQQVTLRCSSQSGHNTVSWYQQALGQGPQFIFQYYREEENGRGNFPPRFSGLQFPNYSSELNVNALELDDSALYLCASSLRTGGFEKLFFGSGTQLSVL.

In DNA form, the CDR3 reads TGTGCCAGCAGCTTAGAACGGAGCGGGAATTACGAGCAGTACTTC. This translates into CASSLERSGNYEQYF. This rearrangement joins TRBV11-2 to TRBJ2-7, with 7 bases fitting TRBD2. Germline loops: CDR1 SGHAT, CDR2 FQNNGV. V shed 0 bases and J 4 bases; nucleotides not matched to a gene: 6. The CDR3 totals 15 residues.

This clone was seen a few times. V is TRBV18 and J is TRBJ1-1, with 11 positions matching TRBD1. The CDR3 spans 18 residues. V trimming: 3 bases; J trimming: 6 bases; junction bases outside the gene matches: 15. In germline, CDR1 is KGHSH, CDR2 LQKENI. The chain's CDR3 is CASSPPGQGAFSYSEAFF. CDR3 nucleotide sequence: TGTGCCAGCTCACCCCCCGGACAGGGGGCGTTTTCGTATTCTGAAGCTTTCTTT.

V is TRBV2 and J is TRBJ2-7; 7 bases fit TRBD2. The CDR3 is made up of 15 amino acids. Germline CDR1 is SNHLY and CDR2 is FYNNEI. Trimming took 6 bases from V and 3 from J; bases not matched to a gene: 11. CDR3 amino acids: CASRAGLAEFYEQYF. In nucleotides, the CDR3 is TGTGCCAGCAGGGCGGGGCTAGCGGAGTTCTACGAGCAGTACTTC.

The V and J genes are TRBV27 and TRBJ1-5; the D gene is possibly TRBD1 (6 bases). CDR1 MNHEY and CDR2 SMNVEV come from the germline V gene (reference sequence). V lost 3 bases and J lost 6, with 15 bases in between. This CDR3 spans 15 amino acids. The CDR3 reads CASSFGPGGAQPQHF. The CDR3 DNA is TGTGCCAGCAGTTTCGGGCCCGGGGGGGCTCAGCCCCAGCATTTT.

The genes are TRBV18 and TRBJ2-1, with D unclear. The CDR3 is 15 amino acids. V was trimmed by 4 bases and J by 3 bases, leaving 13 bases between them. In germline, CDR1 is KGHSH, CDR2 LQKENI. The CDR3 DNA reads TGTGCCAGCTCACTAGCTGGTGGAAACTACAATGAGCAGTTCTTC. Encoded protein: CASSLAGGNYNEQFF.

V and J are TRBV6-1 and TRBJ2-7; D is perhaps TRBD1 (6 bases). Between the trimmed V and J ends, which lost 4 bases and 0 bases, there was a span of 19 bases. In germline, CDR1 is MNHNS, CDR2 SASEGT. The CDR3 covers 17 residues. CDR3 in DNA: TGTGCCAGCAGTGCATACTCCGACAGGACCTTCTCCTACGAGCAGTACTTC. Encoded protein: CASSAYSDRTFSYEQYF.

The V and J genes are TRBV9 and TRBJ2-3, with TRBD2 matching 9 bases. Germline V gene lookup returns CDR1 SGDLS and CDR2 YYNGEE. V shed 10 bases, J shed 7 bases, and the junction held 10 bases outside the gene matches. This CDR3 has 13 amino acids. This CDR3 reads CASNSGGGYTQYF. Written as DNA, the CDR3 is TGTGCCTCTAATAGCGGGGGTGGCTATACGCAGTATTTT. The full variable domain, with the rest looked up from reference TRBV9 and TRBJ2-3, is DSGVTQTPKHLITATGQRVTLRCSPRSGDLSVYWYQQSLDQGLQFLIQYYNGEERAKGNILERFSAQQFPDLHSELNLSSLELGDSALYFCASNSGGGYTQYFGPGTRLTVL.

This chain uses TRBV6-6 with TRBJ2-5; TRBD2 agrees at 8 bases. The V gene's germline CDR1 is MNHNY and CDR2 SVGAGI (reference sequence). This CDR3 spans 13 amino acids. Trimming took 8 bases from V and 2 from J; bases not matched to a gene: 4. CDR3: CASGRGAQETQYF. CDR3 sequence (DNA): TGTGCCAGCGGGCGGGGGGCTCAAGAGACCCAGTACTTC.

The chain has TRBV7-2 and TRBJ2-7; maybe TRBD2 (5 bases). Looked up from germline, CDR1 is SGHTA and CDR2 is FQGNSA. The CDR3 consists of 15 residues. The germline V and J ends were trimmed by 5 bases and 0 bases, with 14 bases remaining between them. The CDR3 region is CASSPSPTSSYEQYF. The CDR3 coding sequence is TGTGCCAGCAGCCCCAGCCCAACTAGCTCCTACGAGCAGTACTTC.

CDR3 bases: TGCAGCGTTGAGATCGAGGCTAGCGCGAACTACGAGCAGTACTTC. Amino acid sequence: CSVEIEASANYEQYF. The V call is TRBV29-1, the J call TRBJ2-7; a weak D match, TRBD2 (6 bases). The CDR3 length is 15 residues. V dropped 3 bases and J dropped 3 bases, with 18 bases sitting between them. From germline, CDR1 is SQVTM and CDR2 ANQGSEA.

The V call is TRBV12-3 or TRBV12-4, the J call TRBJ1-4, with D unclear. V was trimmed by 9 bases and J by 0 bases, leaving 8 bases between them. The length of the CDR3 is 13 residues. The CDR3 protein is CASHSSTNEKLFF. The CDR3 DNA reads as TGTGCCAGTCACAGCTCAACTAATGAAAAACTGTTTTTT.

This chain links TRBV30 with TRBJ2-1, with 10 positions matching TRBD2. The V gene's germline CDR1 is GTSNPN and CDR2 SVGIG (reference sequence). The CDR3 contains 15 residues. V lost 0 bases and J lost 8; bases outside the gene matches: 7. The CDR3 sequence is CAWSVWLAGADEQFF. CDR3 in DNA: TGTGCCTGGAGTGTTTGGCTAGCGGGAGCCGATGAGCAGTTCTTC.

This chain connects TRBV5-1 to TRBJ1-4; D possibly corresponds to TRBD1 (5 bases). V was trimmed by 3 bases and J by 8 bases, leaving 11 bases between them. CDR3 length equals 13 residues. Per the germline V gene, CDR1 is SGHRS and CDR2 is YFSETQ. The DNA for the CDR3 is TGCGCCAGCAGCTCTGGTCCAGGGGAAAAACTGTTTTTT. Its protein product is CASSSGPGEKLFF.

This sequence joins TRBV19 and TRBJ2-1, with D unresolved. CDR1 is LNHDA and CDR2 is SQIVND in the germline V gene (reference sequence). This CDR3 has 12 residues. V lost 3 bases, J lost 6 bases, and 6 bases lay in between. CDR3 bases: TGTGCCAGTAGTATGCCCGGCAATGAGCAGTTCTTC. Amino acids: CASSMPGNEQFF.

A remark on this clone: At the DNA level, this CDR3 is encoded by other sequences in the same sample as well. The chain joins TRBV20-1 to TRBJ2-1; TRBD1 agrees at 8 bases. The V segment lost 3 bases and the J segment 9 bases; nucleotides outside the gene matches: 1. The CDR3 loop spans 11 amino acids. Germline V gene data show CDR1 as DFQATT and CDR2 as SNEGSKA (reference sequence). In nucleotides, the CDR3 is TGCAGTGCTAGCAGGGGGCTTGAGCAGTTCTTC. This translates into CSASRGLEQFF.

The CDR3 coding sequence is TGTGCCACCAGCAGAGTAGGACTAGCGGGAGGTAGTCCCTACGAGCAGTACTTC. Amino acid sequence: CATSRVGLAGGSPYEQYF. The chain employs TRBV15 and TRBJ2-7, with 14 bases lining up with TRBD2. This CDR3 has 18 amino acids. Losses at the gene ends were 1 base for V and 2 bases for J; bases not matched to a gene: 7. Germline assignment: CDR1 LNHNV and CDR2 YYDKDF (reference sequence).

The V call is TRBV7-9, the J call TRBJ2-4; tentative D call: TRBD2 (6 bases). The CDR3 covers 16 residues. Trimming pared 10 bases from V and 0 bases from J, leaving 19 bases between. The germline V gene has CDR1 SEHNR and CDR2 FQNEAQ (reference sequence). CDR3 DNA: TGTGCCATCTACAACCTGAGCGGGCGAGCCAAAAACATTCAGTACTTC. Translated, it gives CAIYNLSGRAKNIQYF.